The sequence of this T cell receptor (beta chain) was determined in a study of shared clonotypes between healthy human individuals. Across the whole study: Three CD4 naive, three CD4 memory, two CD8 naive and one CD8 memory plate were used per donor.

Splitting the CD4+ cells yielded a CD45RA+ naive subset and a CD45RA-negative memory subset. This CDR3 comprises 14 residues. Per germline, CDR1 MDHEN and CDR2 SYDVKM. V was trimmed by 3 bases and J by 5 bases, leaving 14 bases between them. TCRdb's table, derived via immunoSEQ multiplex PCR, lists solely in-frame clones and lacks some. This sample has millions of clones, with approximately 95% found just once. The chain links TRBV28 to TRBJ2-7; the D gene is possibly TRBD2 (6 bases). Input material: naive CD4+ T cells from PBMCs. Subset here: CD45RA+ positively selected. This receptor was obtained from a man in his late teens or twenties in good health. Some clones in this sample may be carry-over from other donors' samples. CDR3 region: CASSFQGGSHEQYF. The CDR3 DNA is TGTGCCAGCAGTTTTCAGGGAGGATCCCACGAGCAGTACTTC.